The 10 T cell receptor beta chains reported below all come from one sample, sequenced in a study of beta chain features in type 1 diabetes. Sequencing targeted expressed TCRB transcripts, as all isolated RNA had been reverse transcribed. Only in-frame clones appear in the TCRdb table, and some are missing; sequencing was by immunoSEQ multiplex PCR. The sample shows some 410,000 clones, about 10% of them seen only once. The sample taken for sequencing was naive CD4+ T cells from blood. These receptors were obtained from a woman between 18 and 30 years old in good health.

The chain employs TRBV18 and TRBJ2-2; D is possibly TRBD1 (6 bases). CDR3 size: 14 residues. Trimming took 3 bases from V and 7 from J, leaving 12 bases between them. Germline-derived CDR1 and CDR2 are KGHSH and LQKENI. CDR3 in DNA: TGTGCCAGCTCACCCAACAGGGAGAGCGGGGAGCTGTTTTTT. This sequence encodes CASSPNRESGELFF.

The rearrangement uses TRBV7-2 and TRBJ1-1, with 7 nucleotides matching TRBD1. Germline loops: CDR1 SGHTA, CDR2 FQGNSA. The CDR3 has 15 amino acids. The V segment lost 0 bases and the J segment 1 base; nucleotides outside the gene matches: 2. The DNA for the CDR3 is TGTGCCAGCAGCTTAGCCAGGACAGGGAACACTGAAGCTTTCTTT. Its translation is CASSLARTGNTEAFF.

V gene TRBV15 combines with J gene TRBJ2-2; D is unclear. Germline V gene sequence: CDR1 LNHNV, CDR2 YYDKDF (reference sequence). The CDR3 length is 16 residues. The V gene lost 5 bases and the J gene lost 0 bases, with 13 bases spanning the gap. The CDR3 region is CATSPTLVANTGELFF. CDR3 bases: TGTGCCACCAGCCCGACTTTAGTTGCGAACACCGGGGAGCTGTTTTTT.

The chain links TRBV7-2 to TRBJ2-1; TRBD2 is a possible D gene (5 bases). The CDR3 totals 15 residues. The germline CDR1 and CDR2 sequences are SGHTA and FQGNSA. Between the trimmed V and J ends, which lost 2 bases and 3 bases, there was a span of 11 bases. DNA of the CDR3: TGTGCCAGCAGCTTAACCGGGGATGGCTACAATGAGCAGTTCTTC. It codes for CASSLTGDGYNEQFF.

This clone has only a few counts. This chain joins TRBV5-1 and TRBJ2-7, with 7 bases identical to TRBD1. Looked up from germline, CDR1 is SGHRS and CDR2 is YFSETQ. The junction had 5 bases not matched to a gene; V was cut back by 4 bases and J by 4 bases. The CDR3 is made up of 13 amino acids. Here the CDR3 DNA reads TGCGCCAGCAGCAGGGACAGAAATTACGAGCAGTACGTC. Translated: CASSRDRNYEQYV.

The chain joins TRBV4-3 to TRBJ1-2; D not resolved. Trimming shortened V by 1 base and J by 7 bases, and 10 bases separated the two germline ends. Germline V gene lookup returns CDR1 LGHNA and CDR2 YSLEER. This CDR3 has 13 residues. The CDR3 region has the DNA TGCGCCAGCAGCCAAGGTGAAGGGTTTGGCTACACCTTC. This encodes CASSQGEGFGYTF.

This clone was found a few times. This chain joins TRBV7-8 and TRBJ1-6; TRBD1 aligns across 8 bases. Germline CDR1 SGHVS, CDR2 FQNEAQ. The CDR3 runs 17 residues. The junction had 15 bases not matched to a gene; V was cut back by 5 bases and J by 9 bases. In DNA form, the CDR3 reads TGTGCCAGCAGCACGGACAGGGTGAAGGATTACGCTTCACCCCTCCACTTT. It translates to CASSTDRVKDYASPLHF.

The chain links TRBV29-1 to TRBJ2-3, with D tentatively TRBD1 (6 bases). This CDR3 region has 15 residues. Germline values: CDR1 SQVTM, CDR2 ANQGSEA. V lost 4 bases, J lost 3 bases, and 17 bases lay in between. CDR3 nucleotide sequence: TGCAGCGTTGTTATGAGGGGGACAAGGACAGATACGCAGTATTTT. Its translation: CSVVMRGTRTDTQYF.

The chain has TRBV29-1 and TRBJ1-2; no clear D. V was shortened by 4 bases and J by 8 bases, with 26 bases between the two germline ends. CDR3 size: 16 residues. Per the germline V gene, CDR1 is SQVTM and CDR2 is ANQGSEA. The CDR3 is CSVVPVGWVRILGYTF. Here the CDR3 DNA reads TGCAGCGTTGTTCCCGTCGGGTGGGTTCGGATACTAGGCTACACCTTC.

This chain connects TRBV18 to TRBJ2-7; TRBD1 or TRBD2 may be the D gene (5 bases each). The V gene's germline CDR1 is KGHSH and CDR2 LQKENI. This CDR3 is 13 amino acids long. The V and J ends lost 2 bases and 9 bases respectively, with 14 bases between them. This chain's CDR3 is CASSPAGRDGQYV. In DNA form, the CDR3 reads TGTGCCAGCTCACCAGCCGGCAGGGACGGGCAGTACGTC.